This paragraph covers one T cell receptor beta chain sequence. Its antigen remains unknown. Sequencing used immunoSEQ multiplex PCR; TCRdb keeps in-frame clones, though not all of them. This table has under 50,000 clones, approximately 74% appearing once. These data are taken from a study of vaccination effects on CD4 cells after COVID-19. The overall study: Sampling of a couple of convalescent patients took place 16 days and one week prior to vaccination. They grew 2 million to 2.5 million PBMC in each well, adding about 9.5 IU/ml IL-2 and 8.5 to 10 ug/ml peptides.

Study conclusions and caveats: Recruitment yielded few convalescent patients, and the study had no early post-infection timepoints.

The germline V gene encodes CDR1 SGDLS and CDR2 YYNGEE. The V and J ends lost 4 bases and 2 bases, in that order; junction bases with no gene match: 12. The CDR3 contains 18 residues. Culturing for around ten days preceded CD4+ T cell isolation. According to PCR results, the person was infected with SARS-CoV-2 between March and December 2020. The chain is built from TRBV9 and TRBJ2-3; TRBD2 matches 11 bases. The sample consisted of CD4+ T cells from PBMCs cultured without peptide, taken before COVID-19 vaccination. The origin of this receptor is a human donor who had a prior SARS-CoV-2 infection. CDR3 sequence reads: CASSLTPGLAENTDTQYF. The CDR3, as DNA: TGTGCCAGCAGCTTAACCCCGGGACTAGCGGAAAACACAGATACGCAGTATTTT.